This entry is about one T cell receptor (beta chain). Antigen unknown. The junction departs from the called germline gene at one end, perhaps through a read error. This CDR3 is 19 amino acids long. Germline CDR1 and CDR2: LGHDT and YNNKEL (reference sequence). This sample was taken from a study of identical twins. A template switching step contributed a universal primer site, while unique molecular identifiers were present in the cDNA. TCRdb ran MiXCR on the 5' RACE reads and lists one entry per CDR3 protein. The sample carries roughly 630,000 distinct CDR3 sequences, 7.1% recorded once. Points from the study as a whole: Weaker excess twin sharing was seen among beta out-of-frame sequences.

These same records also appear under a second study, on yellow fever vaccine responses in identical twins.

V and J are TRBV3-1 and TRBJ2-1; 9 bases map to TRBD2. The specimen sequenced was PBMCs. The sequence was collected from a woman under 30 in good health. The CDR3 coding sequence is TGTGCCTGCAGCCAAGTTAATGAGGCGGGAGGGCCCTGGTACAATGAGCAGTTCTTC. Translating gives CACSQVNEAGGPWYNEQFF.